The T cell receptor beta chain described here comes from a study of shared clonotypes between healthy human individuals. Study-wide context: The donor pool was made up of a couple of women and a few men aged 18 to 49.

The naive CD8 population came from CD45RO-negative cells selected for CCR7, without terminally differentiated effector memory CD45RA+ cells. From germline, CDR1 is SGDLS and CDR2 YYNGEE. V was pared by 3 bases and J by 0 bases, with 13 bases between. The CDR3 has 16 residues. Samples underwent the assay at deep level. Using immunoSEQ multiplex PCR, the repertoire was profiled, and TCRdb retains in-frame clones only, with some absent. The sample includes roughly 2.1 million clones, roughly 91% of them seen just once. The V gene is TRBV9, the J gene TRBJ2-1, with D possibly matching TRBD2 (6 bases). This receptor was identified in a man aged 18 to 30 in good health. Some clones in this sample may be carry-over from other donors' samples. The sequenced material came from naive CD8+ T cells from PBMCs. DNA for the CDR3: TGTGCCAGCAGCGATTTAGCGGCTAGCTCCTACAATGAGCAGTTCTTC. Protein product: CASSDLAASSYNEQFF.